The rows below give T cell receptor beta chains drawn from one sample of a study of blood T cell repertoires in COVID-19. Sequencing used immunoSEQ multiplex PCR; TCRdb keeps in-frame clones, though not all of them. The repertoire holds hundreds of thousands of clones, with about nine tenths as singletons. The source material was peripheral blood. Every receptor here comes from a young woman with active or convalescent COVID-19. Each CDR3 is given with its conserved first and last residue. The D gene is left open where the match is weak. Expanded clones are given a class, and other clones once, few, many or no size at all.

TGTGCCAGCAGCCACGGGACTAGCGGGACCGGCGGGGAGCTGTTTTTT,CASSHGTSGTGGELFF,TRBJ2-2,NA,TRBD2,TRBV7-9
TGTGCCAGCAGCTTCCGAATAAATGGGGGGGCTCAGGGCTACACCTTC,CASSFRINGGAQGYTF,TRBJ1-2,NA,NA,TRBV5-6
TGTGCCAGCAGCCAGACAGGGGGCTTCTCCTACGAGCAGTACTTC,CASSQTGGFSYEQYF,TRBJ2-7,NA,TRBD1,TRBV7-2
TGCAGCGTTAAACAAGGACTAGCGGGACACACAGATACGCAGTATTTT,CSVKQGLAGHTDTQYF,TRBJ2-3,NA,TRBD2,TRBV29-1
TGTGCCATCAGAAACGGACTAGCGGGAGCGGAGACCCAGTACTTC,CAIRNGLAGAETQYF,TRBJ2-5,NA,TRBD2,TRBV10-3
TGTGCCAGCAGTCCAATCGGGACAGGGTTCCAAGAGACCCAGTACTTC,CASSPIGTGFQETQYF,TRBJ2-5,NA,TRBD1,TRBV27
TGTGCCAGCAGCCTCGGGACAGGGGGCACAGATACGCAGTATTTT,CASSLGTGGTDTQYF,TRBJ2-3,NA,TRBD1,TRBV11-2
TGTGCCAGCAGCTTCAGGGGCCTTAACACCGGGGAGCTGTTTTTT,CASSFRGLNTGELFF,TRBJ2-2,NA,NA,TRBV5-6
TGTGCCAGCAGCTTCCATCCTAACTATGGCTACACCTTC,CASSFHPNYGYTF,TRBJ1-2,NA,NA,TRBV7-9
TGTGCCAGCGCGCCGGGATACAATGAGCAGTTCTTC,CASAPGYNEQFF,TRBJ2-1,NA,NA,TRBV2
TGTGCCAGCAACCACAGGGCAACAGATACGCAGTATTTT,CASNHRATDTQYF,TRBJ2-3,once,NA,TRBV7-8
TGTGCCTGGAGTAGGGCAGGGGGCGGAAACACCATATATTTT,CAWSRAGGGNTIYF,TRBJ1-3,once,TRBD1,TRBV30
TGTGCCAGCAGTTACTCAAGCGGGAGTAACAATGAGCAGTTCTTC,CASSYSSGSNNEQFF,TRBJ2-1,NA,TRBD2,TRBV6-6
TGTGCCATCACAAGACAGGGTGGCTCACCCCTCCACTTT,CAITRQGGSPLHF,TRBJ1-6,NA,TRBD1,TRBV10-3
TGTGCCAGCAGCCGGATAGTGTCAGGGGGCTCTTATTCACCCCTCCACTTT,CASSRIVSGGSYSPLHF,TRBJ1-6,NA,TRBD1,TRBV28
TGTGCCAGCAAGAGACAGAAGACCCAGTACTTC,CASKRQKTQYF,TRBJ2-5,NA,NA,TRBV2
TGTGCCATCAGTGATGGCCCCCAGGGGGCAAGGGAGACCCAGTACTTC,CAISDGPQGARETQYF,TRBJ2-5,NA,TRBD1,TRBV10-3
TGTGCCAGCAGTTCCCGACTAGCGGGGGGCCCAGATACGCAGTATTTT,CASSSRLAGGPDTQYF,TRBJ2-3,NA,TRBD2,TRBV28
TGTGCCAGCAGCTTGGCAGGGGATGGCTACACCTTC,CASSLAGDGYTF,TRBJ1-2,NA,NA,TRBV5-4
TGCGCCAGCACCAAGGGCGGGGGGGCGGAGCTGTTTTTT,CASTKGGGAELFF,TRBJ2-2,NA,TRBD2,TRBV10-2
TGTGCTAGTGGTTTGGTACCAGGGGGCTATGAAAAACTGTTTTTT,CASGLVPGGYEKLFF,TRBJ1-4,NA,TRBD1,TRBV12-5
TGCGCCAGCAGCTACTCAGGGGAGCTAAATTCACCCCTCCACTTT,CASSYSGELNSPLHF,TRBJ1-6,NA,NA,TRBV5-1
TGTGCCATCAGTGACCCTATCCTTGGCAGGGGAGAGACCCAGTACTTC,CAISDPILGRGETQYF,TRBJ2-5,NA,NA,TRBV10-3
TGTGCCAGCAGTTCAACTTCTTACTACGAGCAGTACTTC,CASSSTSYYEQYF,TRBJ2-7,NA,NA,TRBV6-2/TRBV6-3
TGCGCCAGCAGCGCACCGGGACAGGACACCGGAAACACCATATATTTT,CASSAPGQDTGNTIYF,TRBJ1-3,NA,TRBD1,TRBV4-1
TGTGCCAGCAACAGGGACAGACAAGAGACCCAGTACTTC,CASNRDRQETQYF,TRBJ2-5,NA,TRBD1,TRBV5-6
TGCACCAGCAGCCAAGATTCGGACAGCATGGACACTGAAGCTTTCTTT,CTSSQDSDSMDTEAFF,TRBJ1-1,NA,NA,TRBV1
TGTGCCATCAGGGACAGGGCGTACTCTGGAAACACCATATATTTT,CAIRDRAYSGNTIYF,TRBJ1-3,NA,TRBD1,TRBV10-3
TGCGCCAGCAGCCCCCGGGACAGCGCGCTGGCAACTAATGAAAAACTGTTTTTT,CASSPRDSALATNEKLFF,TRBJ1-4,NA,TRBD1,TRBV4-1
TGTGCCAGCAGCTTAAGGCTAGCGGCGAACACCGGGGAGCTGTTTTTT,CASSLRLAANTGELFF,TRBJ2-2,NA,TRBD2,TRBV7-2
TGTGCCAGCAGACCAGGGCCGAACACTGAAGCTTTCTTT,CASRPGPNTEAFF,TRBJ1-1,NA,NA,TRBV7-9
TGTGCCAGCAGTTATGGGGGACTAGCGACAGATACGCAGTATTTT,CASSYGGLATDTQYF,TRBJ2-3,NA,TRBD2,TRBV6-5
TGTGCCATCAGTGAGTCGGGGGCCCTCGGCTACACCTTC,CAISESGALGYTF,TRBJ1-2,NA,NA,TRBV10-3
TGTGCCAGCAGCTTAGGAGAGAATCAGCCCCAGCATTTT,CASSLGENQPQHF,TRBJ1-5,NA,NA,TRBV11-1
TGTGCCAGCAGCCCCATGGGTAGCGGGAGCTACGAGCAGTACTTC,CASSPMGSGSYEQYF,TRBJ2-7,NA,TRBD2,TRBV7-8
TGTGCCAGCAGTGAATATGGAGACAGGGGGAATAACTATGGCTACACCTTC,CASSEYGDRGNNYGYTF,TRBJ1-2,NA,TRBD1,TRBV2
TGTGCCAGCAGCCAGATGGGACAGCTACAAGAGACCCAGTACTTC,CASSQMGQLQETQYF,TRBJ2-5,few,TRBD1,TRBV14
TGTGCCAGCAGCGTAGCTACAGTTACAGGGGAGCAGTTCTTC,CASSVATVTGEQFF,TRBJ2-1,NA,NA,TRBV9
TGCAGCGTTGAAGGCGCCATGCCCTATGGCTACACCTTC,CSVEGAMPYGYTF,TRBJ1-2,few,NA,TRBV29-1
TGTGCCAGCAGTTTAGTTGTGGGGGCAAGCACTGAAGCTTTCTTT,CASSLVVGASTEAFF,TRBJ1-1,NA,NA,TRBV28
TGTGCCAGCAGGGCGGCCGGGTCAAAAATTGAAAAACTGTTTTTT,CASRAAGSKIEKLFF,TRBJ1-4,NA,NA,TRBV2
TGTGCCAGCAGCCGGAGCGGGGGCTGGGAGACCCAGTACTTC,CASSRSGGWETQYF,TRBJ2-5,once,TRBD2,TRBV5-6
TGTGCCAGCAGCCCACAACAGGGGGCCTACGAGCAGTACTTC,CASSPQQGAYEQYF,TRBJ2-7,few,TRBD1,TRBV5-5
TGTGCCAGCAGCTTTTTTGGGGGGGCGCTTGGCTACACCTTC,CASSFFGGALGYTF,TRBJ1-2,NA,NA,TRBV5-4
TGTGCCAGCAGCTTCCCCGGGACAGTTCAAGAGACCCAGTACTTC,CASSFPGTVQETQYF,TRBJ2-5,NA,TRBD1,TRBV7-2
TGTGCCAGTAAGCGGGGTGTAACAGATACGCAGTATTTT,CASKRGVTDTQYF,TRBJ2-3,NA,TRBD2,TRBV19
TGTGCCAGCAGTGAACCGCCGGGACAGGAATACAATGAGCAGTTCTTC,CASSEPPGQEYNEQFF,TRBJ2-1,NA,TRBD1,TRBV25-1
TGTGCCAGCAGCCTCGGGGGGGCCCGGACCGGGGAGCTGTTTTTT,CASSLGGARTGELFF,TRBJ2-2,many,TRBD2,TRBV3-1/TRBV3-2
TGTGCCAGCAGCTCCTCTAGCGTACAAGAGACCCAGTACTTC,CASSSSSVQETQYF,TRBJ2-5,NA,NA,TRBV2
TGTGCCAGCAGCCGCGGCAAGACAGGGTTCTATGGCTACACCTTC,CASSRGKTGFYGYTF,TRBJ1-2,NA,TRBD1,TRBV13
TGTGCCAGCAGCCCTACTAGTGGAACGTATGGCTACACCTTC,CASSPTSGTYGYTF,TRBJ1-2,NA,NA,TRBV5-5
TGTGCCAGCAGCGTAGCTGGGCGGGGCCCAGAGACCCAGTACTTC,CASSVAGRGPETQYF,TRBJ2-5,NA,NA,TRBV9
TGTGCCAGCAGAAAGGGACTAGCGGGAGAGACCCAGTACTTC,CASRKGLAGETQYF,TRBJ2-5,NA,TRBD2,TRBV6-6
TGTGCCAGCAGCCCTGACAGGTACAATCAGCCCCAGCATTTT,CASSPDRYNQPQHF,TRBJ1-5,few,NA,TRBV11-2
TGCGCCAGCAGCTTGGTCTCCGGGACAGTTTACAATGAGCAGTTCTTC,CASSLVSGTVYNEQFF,TRBJ2-1,once,TRBD1,TRBV5-1
TGTGCCAGCAGTTATGGGACTAGCGGGAAACTTGATACGCAGTATTTT,CASSYGTSGKLDTQYF,TRBJ2-3,NA,TRBD2,TRBV6-2/TRBV6-3
TGTGCCAGCACCTGGGGACAGGGCGCCTACGAGCAGTACTTC,CASTWGQGAYEQYF,TRBJ2-7,NA,TRBD1,TRBV6-5